The 11 T cell receptor beta chains presented below share a single source sample, sequenced in a study of blood T cell repertoires in COVID-19. Assay used: immunoSEQ multiplex PCR; TCRdb lists only in-frame clones, some missing. The sample has approximately 190,000 clones; roughly four fifths are singletons. Input material: peripheral blood. The receptor set was obtained from a woman aged 40 to 50 with acute or convalescent COVID-19.

This clone was seen only a few times. The chain has TRBV2 and TRBJ2-2; unclear D gene. The CDR3 is 13 residues long. CDR1 is SNHLY, CDR2 FYNNEI, per germline. The V end lost 2 bases, the J end lost 6 bases, and 7 bases lay between the germline ends. The CDR3 nucleotides read TGTGCCAGCAGTGAAACTTTCGCCGGGGAGCTGTTTTTT. It specifies CASSETFAGELFF.

The rearrangement links TRBV4-1 to TRBJ2-7; TRBD2 matches at 7 bases. Trimming took 1 base from V and 0 from J; bases not matched to a gene: 9. In germline, CDR1 is MGHRA, CDR2 YSYEKL. This CDR3 is 17 amino acids long. The CDR3 here is CASSQALLALSSYEQYF. DNA of the CDR3: TGCGCCAGCAGCCAAGCACTACTAGCGCTAAGCTCCTACGAGCAGTACTTC.

The chain recombines TRBV6-5 with TRBJ1-6; possibly TRBD1 for D (5 bases). CDR3 length: 13 residues. V lost 5 bases, J lost 10 bases, and 12 bases lay in between. Germline CDR1 is MNHEY and CDR2 is SVGAGI. CDR3 protein: CASSPRVGSPLHF. The CDR3 nucleotides read TGTGCCAGCAGTCCCAGGGTTGGCTCACCCCTCCACTTT.

This clone was recorded once. The rearrangement joins TRBV15 to TRBJ1-4; D perhaps matches TRBD1 (6 bases). V lost 5 bases and J lost 5, with 12 bases in between. Germline V gene lookup returns CDR1 LNHNV and CDR2 YYDKDF (reference sequence). This CDR3 has 14 amino acids. This CDR3 reads CATSLSQGNEKLFF. DNA of the CDR3: TGTGCCACCAGCCTTTCCCAGGGGAATGAAAAACTGTTTTTT.

In its sample, this clone was seen a few times. The V call is TRBV7-9, the J call TRBJ2-7; the D is unclear. V was cut by 7 bases and J by 0 bases, with 7 bases left in between. In germline, CDR1 is SEHNR, CDR2 FQNEAQ (reference sequence). The CDR3 runs 12 residues. CDR3 protein: CASTVGSYEQYF. The DNA for the CDR3 is TGTGCCAGCACCGTCGGCTCCTACGAGCAGTACTTC.

V is TRBV18 and J is TRBJ1-2, with a possible D match to TRBD1 (5 bases). Germline V gives CDR1 KGHSH, CDR2 LQKENI. Trimming removed 1 base at V and 0 bases at J, with 12 bases between. CDR3 length equals 16 residues. CDR3 coding DNA: TGTGCCAGCTCACCACGTCGACAGATTTCTAACTATGGCTACACCTTC. It translates to CASSPRRQISNYGYTF.

The chain uses TRBV5-1 and TRBJ2-7; no clear D. The CDR3 is made up of 15 amino acids. CDR1 is SGHRS and CDR2 is YFSETQ in the germline V gene. V lost 0 bases and J 1 base, leaving 11 bases between the germline ends. The CDR3 DNA follows: TGCGCCAGCAGCTTGGCTCAAGACTTGTCCTACGAGCAGTACTTC. Translating gives CASSLAQDLSYEQYF.

As DNA, the CDR3 is TGTGCCAGCAGCTTCCCCCCCGCGGGCAGCTCCTATAATTCACCCCTCCACTTT. Residues: CASSFPPAGSSYNSPLHF. The chain links TRBV7-8 to TRBJ1-6; the D is unclear. V dropped 3 bases and J dropped 0 bases, with 15 bases sitting between them. The CDR3 has 18 amino acids. Per the germline V gene, CDR1 is SGHVS and CDR2 is FQNEAQ.

This clone occurred a few times. V and J are TRBV30 and TRBJ1-4; weak D call: TRBD1 (6 bases). There are 12 residues in the CDR3. Trimming removed 8 bases from V and 7 bases from J, with 14 bases in between. CDR1 and CDR2 (germline): GTSNPN, SVGIG (reference sequence). CDR3 protein: CATGTSGEKLFF. The CDR3 DNA reads TGTGCCACGGGGACATCGGGTGAAAAACTGTTTTTT.

This chain uses TRBV28 with TRBJ1-5, with TRBD1 identical over 7 bases. Looked up from germline, CDR1 is MDHEN and CDR2 is SYDVKM. The V gene end was trimmed by 5 bases and the J gene end by 7 bases; junction bases not matched to a gene: 32. The CDR3 has 22 amino acids. The DNA of the CDR3 is TGTGCCAGCAGTCTTGGACAGGTACGGGCCTATCGGTCGGGGGATCAGCCCCAGCCCCAGCATTTT. Its translation is CASSLGQVRAYRSGDQPQPQHF.

The chain employs TRBV7-2 and TRBJ1-5; possible D gene TRBD1, 6 bases. CDR1 is SGHTA, CDR2 FQGNSA, per germline. The V and J ends lost 1 base and 6 bases respectively, with 19 bases between them. The CDR3 spans 17 residues. In DNA form, the CDR3 reads TGTGCCAGCAGCTTAGACACAGGGTCGGGTTTGGGTCAGCCCCAGCATTTT. Translating gives CASSLDTGSGLGQPQHF. Full variable domain (missing parts from reference TRBV7-2 and TRBJ1-5): GAGVSQSPSNKVTEKGKDVELRCDPISGHTALYWYRQSLGQGLEFLIYFQGNSAPDKSGLPSDRFSAERTGGSVSTLTIQRTQQEDSAVYLCASSLDTGSGLGQPQHFGDGTRLSIL.